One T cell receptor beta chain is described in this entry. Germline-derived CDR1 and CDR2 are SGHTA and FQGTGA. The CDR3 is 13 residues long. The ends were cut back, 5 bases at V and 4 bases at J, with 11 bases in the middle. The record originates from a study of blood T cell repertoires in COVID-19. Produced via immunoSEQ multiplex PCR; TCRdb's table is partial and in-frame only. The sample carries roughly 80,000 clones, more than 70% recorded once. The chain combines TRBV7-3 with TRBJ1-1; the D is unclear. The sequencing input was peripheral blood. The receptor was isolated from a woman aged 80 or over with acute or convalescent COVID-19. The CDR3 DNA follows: TGTGCCAGCAGCCCAGGCGGGCCCACTGAAGCTTTCTTT. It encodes CASSPGGPTEAFF.